These 11 T cell receptor beta chains share one sample of origin, sequenced in a study of shared clonotypes between healthy human individuals. Sequencing was performed with immunoSEQ multiplex PCR; in TCRdb, only in-frame clones are kept and a portion is missing. This table has about 2 million clones, about 94% appearing once. Naive-designated CD8 cells lacked CD45RO, were positively enriched for CCR7, and omitted terminally differentiated effector memory CD45RA+ cells. The sample consisted of naive CD8+ T cells sorted from blood. All receptors derive from a man between 18 and 35 years old in good health.

This clone was detected once. This chain uses TRBV4-3 with TRBJ2-2, with TRBD1 identical over 8 bases. Unmatched junction bases numbered 8, after V lost 5 bases and J lost 6 bases. The CDR3 totals 15 residues. Germline CDR1 is LGHNA and CDR2 is YSLEER. The CDR3 DNA is TGCGCCAGCAGCTCGGACAGGGACGTCGCCGGGGAGCTGTTTTTT. Residues: CASSSDRDVAGELFF.

This chain uses TRBV2 with TRBJ1-1; D perhaps matches TRBD1 (6 bases). Trimming took off 2 bases at V and 5 bases at J, with 18 bases between the two ends. Germline V gives CDR1 SNHLY, CDR2 FYNNEI. CDR3 length: 16 residues. The CDR3 loop is CASSEWVVGGQTEAFF. CDR3 DNA: TGTGCCAGCAGTGAATGGGTTGTGGGGGGACAAACTGAAGCTTTCTTT.

V gene TRBV7-9 combines with J gene TRBJ2-2; possibly TRBD2 for D (7 bases). This CDR3 comprises 16 residues. V was trimmed by 5 bases and J by 0 bases, leaving 13 bases between them. The germline CDR1 and CDR2 sequences are SEHNR and FQNEAQ (reference sequence). CDR3 in amino acids: CASSRGAGANTGELFF. Written as DNA, the CDR3 is TGTGCCAGCAGCCGGGGGGCGGGAGCGAACACCGGGGAGCTGTTTTTT.

J is TRBJ1-2 and V is TRBV7-9; D remains ambiguous. The CDR3 consists of 15 residues. The germline V and J ends were trimmed by 2 bases and 4 bases, with 14 bases remaining between them. The germline gives CDR1 SEHNR, CDR2 FQNEAQ (reference sequence). The CDR3 loop reads CASSLIRSEAYGYTF. As DNA, the CDR3 is TGTGCCAGCAGCTTAATTCGGTCCGAGGCCTATGGCTACACCTTC.

This chain joins TRBV5-6 and TRBJ1-2; no firm D call. CDR3 length: 13 amino acids. With 2 bases removed from V and 9 bases from J, the gap between germline ends came to 14 bases. Germline loops: CDR1 SGHDT, CDR2 YYEEEE. The CDR3 region is CASSLGRGISYTF. The DNA of the CDR3 is TGTGCCAGCAGCTTAGGGCGAGGGATTAGCTACACCTTC.

The rearrangement links TRBV4-1 to TRBJ2-4; 8 positions match TRBD1. The CDR3 is made up of 15 amino acids. CDR1 and CDR2 (germline): MGHRA, YSYEKL. The ends lost 0 bases at V and 6 bases at J; junction bases unmatched: 4. CDR3 amino acids: CASSQDQGAGNIQYF. The CDR3 coding sequence is TGCGCCAGCAGCCAAGATCAGGGGGCGGGAAACATTCAGTACTTC.

The chain recombines TRBV7-9 with TRBJ2-7, with TRBD1 matching 8 bases. J was trimmed by 7 bases and V by 5 bases; bases with no gene match: 13. CDR1 and CDR2 from the germline V gene are SEHNR and FQNEAQ (reference sequence). This CDR3 comprises 15 residues. The CDR3 is CASSPGQGPLLEQYF. For the CDR3, the DNA is TGTGCCAGCAGCCCAGGACAGGGACCACTACTGGAGCAGTACTTC.

Turning to this clone: The same CDR3 arises from other DNA sequences in this sample as well. The chain employs TRBV5-4 and TRBJ2-7; 9 bases line up with TRBD2. Germline V CDR1 and CDR2: SGHNT, YYREEE (reference sequence). Trimming at V came to 2 bases and at J to 0 bases, leaving 3 bases not matched to a gene. The CDR3 spans 15 residues. For the CDR3, the DNA is TGTGCCAGCAGCTTTAGCGGGGGCCCCTCCTACGAGCAGTACTTC. It codes for CASSFSGGPSYEQYF.

The rearrangement links TRBV4-1 to TRBJ2-7; 7 nucleotides match TRBD1. Germline CDR1 reads MGHRA; CDR2 reads YSYEKL. V lost 1 base to trimming and J lost 2 bases; unmatched junction nucleotides: 5. The CDR3 extends over 15 amino acids. CDR3 loop: CASSQALTGTYEQYF. CDR3 bases: TGCGCCAGCAGCCAAGCCCTGACAGGGACCTACGAGCAGTACTTC.

The chain links TRBV5-4 to TRBJ2-1; 8 bases align to TRBD2. CDR1 is SGHNT and CDR2 is YYREEE in the germline V gene (reference sequence). J lost 7 bases, V lost 0 bases, and 9 bases had no gene match. The CDR3 is made up of 16 amino acids. CDR3 sequence (DNA): TGTGCCAGCAGCTTGGAAACGGGGGGGCTCGGGAATGAGCAGTTCTTC. Translation gives CASSLETGGLGNEQFF.

This rearrangement joins TRBV4-3 to TRBJ2-1; 8 bases agree with TRBD2. The germline CDR1 and CDR2 sequences are LGHNA and YSLEER. This CDR3 has 13 residues. V shed 4 bases and J 7 bases; nucleotides not matched to a gene: 3. CDR3 residues: CASSLLAGNEQFF. CDR3 DNA: TGCGCCAGCAGCCTCCTAGCGGGTAATGAGCAGTTCTTC.